These 23 T cell receptor beta chains came from one sample sequenced in a study of OX40 agonist ivuxolimab in advanced cancers. Here immunoSEQ multiplex PCR was the method, and the copy in TCRdb shows in-frame clones only, minus some. In the table there are approximately 110,000 clones, around 93% of which are singletons. Sequencing was performed on CD4+ or CD8+ T cells sorted from blood, taken in a trial of the OX40 agonist ivuxolimab. The receptors originated from an adult with an advanced solid tumor such as melanoma, head and neck, liver or kidney cancer.

This rearrangement joins TRBV7-3 to TRBJ2-3, with 9 bases fitting TRBD2. Germline CDR1 and CDR2: SGHTA and FQGTGA. CDR3 length equals 18 residues. V was clipped by 1 base and J by 3 bases; unmatched bases: 11. The CDR3 region is CASSLMARVAGETDTQYF. CDR3 DNA sequence: TGTGCCAGCAGCTTAATGGCTCGGGTAGCGGGAGAAACAGATACGCAGTATTTT.

The chain links TRBV5-1 to TRBJ2-7, with D possibly matching TRBD2 (6 bases). V dropped 6 bases and J dropped 3 bases, with 19 bases sitting between them. Germline V gene sequence: CDR1 SGHRS, CDR2 YFSETQ. The CDR3 totals 15 residues. The CDR3 DNA sequence: TGCGCCAGCAATTCCCCGGGACTCGAACGCTACGAGCAGTACTTC. It translates to CASNSPGLERYEQYF.

V gene TRBV25-1 combines with J gene TRBJ2-7; D remains unclear. This CDR3 comprises 12 residues. V dropped 4 bases and J dropped 1 base, with 5 bases sitting between them. Germline-derived CDR1 and CDR2 are MGHDK and SYGVNS. In nucleotides, the CDR3 is TGTGCCAGCAGTGGACCTTCCTACGAGCAGTACTTC. This gives the protein CASSGPSYEQYF.

The chain combines TRBV7-2 with TRBJ2-7, with D tentatively TRBD2 (5 bases). Germline lookup yields CDR1 SGHTA and CDR2 FQGNSA. Trimming left V 2 bases short and J 4 bases short, with 18 bases between. The CDR3 extends over 16 amino acids. CDR3 sequence (DNA): TGTGCCAGCAGCTTATCGCCGGCTAGCCCTTCTTACGAGCAGTACTTC. This translates into CASSLSPASPSYEQYF.

In DNA, the CDR3 is TGTGCCAGCAGCTCCATATCCACGGGCGACTATGGCTACACCTTC. Amino acids: CASSSISTGDYGYTF. The chain uses TRBV7-2 and TRBJ1-2; D unclear. The germline gives CDR1 SGHTA, CDR2 FQGNSA. The CDR3 has 15 amino acids. V gave up 4 bases and J gave up 3 bases, with 15 bases separating them.

The chain links TRBV5-1 to TRBJ1-4; no clear D. The CDR3 has 16 residues. Trimming removed 1 base from V and 0 bases from J, with 10 bases in between. CDR1 is SGHRS, CDR2 YFSETQ, per germline. The CDR3 loop is CASSLYQVSTNEKLFF. CDR3 sequence (DNA): TGCGCCAGCAGCTTGTATCAGGTCTCAACTAATGAAAAACTGTTTTTT. Full variable domain (rest looked up from reference TRBV5-1 and TRBJ1-4): KAGVTQTPRYLIKTRGQQVTLSCSPISGHRSVSWYQQTPGQGLQFLFEYFSETQRNKGNFPGRFSGRQFSNSRSEMNVSTLELGDSALYLCASSLYQVSTNEKLFFGSGTQLSVL.

The CDR3 region is CASRGVGPIASGANVLTF. As DNA, the CDR3 is TGTGCCAGCAGGGGCGTTGGGCCGATCGCCTCTGGGGCCAACGTCCTGACTTTC. The chain has TRBV2 and TRBJ2-6; D unclear. This CDR3 has 18 amino acids. Germline assignment: CDR1 SNHLY and CDR2 FYNNEI. Between the trimmed V and J ends, which lost 6 bases and 0 bases, there was a span of 18 bases.

The chain has TRBV28 and TRBJ2-5; D remains unclear. CDR1 and CDR2 from the germline V gene are MDHEN and SYDVKM. V lost 6 bases to trimming and J lost 2 bases, with 10 bases between them. CDR3 length equals 13 residues. CDR3 DNA: TGTGCCAGCAGCCGTAGTGATCAAGAGACCCAGTACTTC. This gives the protein CASSRSDQETQYF.

This rearrangement joins TRBV14 to TRBJ2-7; D may match TRBD1 or TRBD2 (5 bases each). Trimming stripped 3 bases from V and 2 bases from J, with 14 bases between. The CDR3 covers 15 residues. Germline assignment: CDR1 SGHDN and CDR2 FVKESK. CDR3 nucleotides: TGTGCCAGCAGCCACGCTAGGTGGGGACCCTACGAGCAGTACTTC. It translates to CASSHARWGPYEQYF. Full variable domain (outside the CDR3, taken from reference TRBV14 and TRBJ2-7): EAGVTQFPSHSVIEKGQTVTLRCDPISGHDNLYWYRRVMGKEIKFLLHFVKESKQDESGMPNNRFLAERTGGTYSTLKVQPAELEDSGVYFCASSHARWGPYEQYFGPGTRLTVT.

V is TRBV18 and J is TRBJ1-1; D is unresolved. The CDR3 sequence is 12 residues long. The ends were cut back, 6 bases at V and 0 bases at J, with 5 bases in the middle. The germline gives CDR1 KGHSH, CDR2 LQKENI. CDR3 protein: CASSPMNTEAFF. Written as DNA, the CDR3 is TGTGCCAGCTCTCCGATGAACACTGAAGCTTTCTTT.

This sequence joins TRBV6-1 and TRBJ1-1; unclear D gene. V was shortened by 3 bases and J by 8 bases, with 13 bases between the two germline ends. Germline assignment: CDR1 MNHNS and CDR2 SASEGT. The length of the CDR3 is 13 residues. CDR3 sequence reads: CASSDGGSGEAFF. CDR3 nucleotide sequence: TGTGCCAGCAGTGACGGCGGGTCGGGGGAAGCTTTCTTT.

V usage is TRBV5-1 and J usage is TRBJ1-6; 9 bases fit TRBD1. The CDR3 is 16 residues long. Unmatched junction bases numbered 8, after V lost 2 bases and J lost 8 bases. CDR1 and CDR2 from the germline V gene are SGHRS and YFSETQ. This CDR3 reads CASSFRPTGGDSPLHF. CDR3 in DNA: TGCGCCAGCAGCTTCCGTCCCACAGGGGGCGATTCACCCCTCCACTTT.

The chain has TRBV28 and TRBJ2-4, with 9 bases lining up with TRBD1. This CDR3 is built from 13 residues. Germline loops: CDR1 MDHEN, CDR2 SYDVKM. The V and J ends lost 6 bases and 9 bases, in that order; junction bases with no gene match: 6. This chain's CDR3 is CASRQDRGGIQYF. The CDR3, as DNA: TGTGCCAGCAGACAGGACAGGGGTGGCATTCAGTACTTC.

This rearrangement joins TRBV28 to TRBJ2-1, with D unresolved. This CDR3 comprises 13 residues. Germline values: CDR1 MDHEN, CDR2 SYDVKM. Trimming pared 6 bases from V and 6 bases from J, leaving 12 bases between. Here the CDR3 reads CASSLPGFNEQFF. The DNA for the CDR3 is TGTGCCAGCAGCCTCCCAGGTTTCAATGAGCAGTTCTTC.

V is TRBV5-6 and J is TRBJ1-2; D is ambiguous. Germline assignment: CDR1 SGHDT and CDR2 YYEEEE. V lost 1 base to trimming and J lost 0 bases, with 10 bases between them. The CDR3 is 15 amino acids. CDR3 protein: CASSLKPDANYGYTF. The CDR3 bases are TGTGCCAGCAGCTTGAAACCAGACGCTAACTATGGCTACACCTTC.

The V and J genes are TRBV12-5 and TRBJ2-7; 8 bases agree with TRBD1. CDR3 length: 14 residues. With 3 bases clipped from V and 3 bases from J, the junction kept 4 bases outside the gene matches. Germline CDR1 is LGHNT and CDR2 is FRNRAP. The CDR3 bases are TGTGCTAGTGGTTTAGCAGGGGGCTTCTACGAGCAGTACTTC. Translation: CASGLAGGFYEQYF.

Here the CDR3 DNA reads TGTGCCAGCAGAGACAGGGTGAGGGGAAACATTCAGTACTTC. Translation: CASRDRVRGNIQYF. V usage is TRBV2 and J usage is TRBJ2-4, with TRBD1 identical over 7 bases. The CDR3 length is 14 residues. Germline CDR1 is SNHLY and CDR2 is FYNNEI. V trimming: 6 bases; J trimming: 6 bases; junction bases outside the gene matches: 8.

The genes are TRBV18 and TRBJ1-5, with unresolved D. V lost 3 bases and J 0 bases, leaving 9 bases between the germline ends. Per the germline V gene, CDR1 is KGHSH and CDR2 is LQKENI. This CDR3 has 15 amino acids. The CDR3 DNA sequence: TGTGCCAGCTCACCGTCCGGTAATAGCAATCAGCCCCAGCATTTT. Protein: CASSPSGNSNQPQHF.

The V and J genes are TRBV19 and TRBJ1-2, with D possibly being TRBD1 (6 bases). The V end was cut by 7 bases, the J end by 4 bases, with 16 bases between. Germline assignment: CDR1 LNHDA and CDR2 SQIVND (reference sequence). This CDR3 is 14 amino acids long. The CDR3 loop reads CASTQTGGRYGYTF. Here the CDR3 DNA reads TGTGCCAGTACCCAGACAGGAGGTCGCTATGGCTACACCTTC.

The chain couples TRBV5-5 to TRBJ2-2; D is uncertain. The CDR3 runs to 16 residues. The germline V gene encodes CDR1 SGHKS and CDR2 YYEKEE (reference sequence). With 0 bases removed from V and 6 bases from J, the gap between germline ends came to 15 bases. The CDR3 sequence is CASSLGFLRNAGELFF. The CDR3 nucleotides read TGTGCCAGCAGCTTGGGCTTCCTGCGGAATGCCGGGGAGCTGTTTTTT.

This clone was counted once. The chain has TRBV4-3 and TRBJ2-5; tentative D call: TRBD2 (5 bases). Looked up from germline, CDR1 is LGHNA and CDR2 is YSLEER. CDR3 size: 13 residues. The germline V and J ends were trimmed by 4 bases and 5 bases, with 11 bases remaining between them. The CDR3 is CASSPDGEETQYF. The DNA of the CDR3 is TGCGCCAGCAGCCCCGACGGGGAGGAGACCCAGTACTTC.

The genes are TRBV19 and TRBJ1-3; D not certain. Germline V gene data show CDR1 as LNHDA and CDR2 as SQIVND (reference sequence). V lost 6 bases, J lost 5 bases, and 17 bases lay in between. This CDR3 spans 15 amino acids. In nucleotides, the CDR3 is TGTGCCAGTAGCCCTAGTGCGGCTCCTAGAAACACCATATATTTT. Amino acids: CASSPSAAPRNTIYF.

The V gene is TRBV7-6, the J gene TRBJ2-2; 7 nucleotides agree with TRBD2. Germline V lookup: CDR1 SGHVS, CDR2 FNYEAQ. The CDR3 runs to 18 residues. V gave up 0 bases and J gave up 8 bases; unmatched junction bases: 15. The CDR3 DNA reads as TGTGCCAGCAGCTTAGCGGCCAGACTAGCAGGTTACCAAGGGGAGCTGTTTTTT. Residues: CASSLAARLAGYQGELFF.